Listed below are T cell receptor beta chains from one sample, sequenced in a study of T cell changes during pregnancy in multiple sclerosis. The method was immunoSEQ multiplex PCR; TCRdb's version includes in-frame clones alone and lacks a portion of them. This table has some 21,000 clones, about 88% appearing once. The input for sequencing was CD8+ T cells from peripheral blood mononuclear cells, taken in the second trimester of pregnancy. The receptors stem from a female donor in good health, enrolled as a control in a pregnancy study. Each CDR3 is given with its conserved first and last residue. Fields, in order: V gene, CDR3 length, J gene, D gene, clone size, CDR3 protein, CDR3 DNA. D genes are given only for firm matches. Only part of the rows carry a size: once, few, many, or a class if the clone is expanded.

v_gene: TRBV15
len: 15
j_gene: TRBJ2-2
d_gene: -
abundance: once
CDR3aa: CATSREGGDTGELFF
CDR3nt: TGTGCCACCAGCAGAGAGGGCGGGGACACCGGGGAGCTGTTTTTT

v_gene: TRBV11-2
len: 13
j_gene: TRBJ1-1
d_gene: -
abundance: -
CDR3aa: CASSLGLGTEAFF
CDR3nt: TGTGCCAGCAGCTTGGGGCTTGGGACTGAAGCTTTCTTT

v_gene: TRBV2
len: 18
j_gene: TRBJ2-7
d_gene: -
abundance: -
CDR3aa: CASTPLLENRVQTYEQYF
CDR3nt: TGTGCCAGCACGCCGTTATTGGAAAACAGAGTCCAAACCTACGAGCAGTACTTC

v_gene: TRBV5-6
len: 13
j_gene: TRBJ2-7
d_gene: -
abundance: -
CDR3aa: CASSFGLSYEQYF
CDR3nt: TGTGCCAGCAGCTTCGGACTTTCCTACGAGCAGTACTTC

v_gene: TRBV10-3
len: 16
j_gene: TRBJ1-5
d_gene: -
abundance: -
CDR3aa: CAISEEWGGSNQPQHF
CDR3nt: TGTGCCATCAGTGAGGAGTGGGGGGGTAGCAATCAGCCCCAGCATTTT

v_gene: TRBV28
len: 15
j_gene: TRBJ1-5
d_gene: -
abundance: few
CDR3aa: CASSLWSQNNQPQHF
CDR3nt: TGTGCCAGCAGTTTATGGAGCCAAAACAATCAGCCCCAGCATTTT

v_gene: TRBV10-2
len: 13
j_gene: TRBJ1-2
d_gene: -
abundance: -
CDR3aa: CASSESGGVGYTF
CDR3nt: TGCGCCAGCAGTGAGTCCGGAGGGGTCGGCTACACCTTC

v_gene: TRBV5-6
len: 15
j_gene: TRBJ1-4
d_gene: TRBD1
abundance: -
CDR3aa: CASSAWWQGDEKLFF
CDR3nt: TGTGCCAGCAGCGCGTGGTGGCAGGGGGACGAAAAACTGTTTTTT

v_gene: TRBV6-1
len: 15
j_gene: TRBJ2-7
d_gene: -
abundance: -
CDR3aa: CASSFWGAETYEQYF
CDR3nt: TGTGCCAGCAGTTTTTGGGGAGCGGAAACCTACGAGCAGTACTTC

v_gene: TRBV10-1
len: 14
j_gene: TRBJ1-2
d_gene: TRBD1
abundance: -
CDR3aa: CARARGQGNYGYTF
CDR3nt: TGCGCCAGGGCCCGTGGACAGGGGAACTATGGCTACACCTTC

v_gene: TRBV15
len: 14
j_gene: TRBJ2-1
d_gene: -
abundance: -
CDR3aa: CATKLGLMGNEQFF
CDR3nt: TGTGCCACCAAGCTGGGACTCATGGGCAATGAGCAGTTCTTC

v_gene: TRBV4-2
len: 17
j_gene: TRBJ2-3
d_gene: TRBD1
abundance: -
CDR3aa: CASSQDVPDRGSDTQYF
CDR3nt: TGTGCCAGCAGCCAAGATGTCCCGGACAGGGGATCAGATACGCAGTATTTT

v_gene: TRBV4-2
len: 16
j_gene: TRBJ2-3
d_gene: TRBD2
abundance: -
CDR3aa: CASSPSVSGDTDTQYF
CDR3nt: TGTGCCAGCAGCCCGTCGGTCAGCGGGGACACAGATACGCAGTATTTT

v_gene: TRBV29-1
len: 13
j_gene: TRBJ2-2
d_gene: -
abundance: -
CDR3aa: CSVARVNTGELFF
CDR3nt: TGCAGCGTTGCGCGGGTAAACACCGGGGAGCTGTTTTTT

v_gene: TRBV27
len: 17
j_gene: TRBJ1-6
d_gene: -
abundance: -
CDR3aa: CASSYSAPTTYNSPLHF
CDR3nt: TGTGCCAGCAGTTACTCCGCACCTACTACTTATAATTCACCCCTCCACTTT

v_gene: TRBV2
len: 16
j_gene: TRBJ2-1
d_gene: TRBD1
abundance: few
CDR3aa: CASSEYRQGAYNEQFF
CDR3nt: TGTGCCAGCAGTGAATATCGACAGGGGGCCTACAATGAGCAGTTCTTC

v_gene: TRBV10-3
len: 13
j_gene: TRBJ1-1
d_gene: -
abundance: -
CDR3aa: CAIRETGRTEAFF
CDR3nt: TGTGCCATCAGAGAGACGGGGAGGACTGAAGCTTTCTTT

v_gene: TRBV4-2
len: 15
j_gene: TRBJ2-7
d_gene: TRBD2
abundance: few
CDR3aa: CASSRGTSGAMEQYF
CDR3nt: TGTGCCAGCAGCCGAGGGACTAGCGGGGCGATGGAGCAGTACTTC

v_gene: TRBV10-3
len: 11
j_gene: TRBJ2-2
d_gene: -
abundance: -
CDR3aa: CAIGATGELFF
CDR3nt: TGTGCCATAGGGGCCACCGGGGAGCTGTTTTTT

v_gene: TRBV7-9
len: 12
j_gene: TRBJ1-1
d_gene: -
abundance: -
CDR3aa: CARDRPNTEAFF
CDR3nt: TGTGCCAGAGACAGACCTAACACTGAAGCTTTCTTT

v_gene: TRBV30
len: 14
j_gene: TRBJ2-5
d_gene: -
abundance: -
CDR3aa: CAWTPQEIQETQYF
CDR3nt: TGTGCCTGGACCCCTCAAGAGATCCAAGAGACCCAGTACTTC

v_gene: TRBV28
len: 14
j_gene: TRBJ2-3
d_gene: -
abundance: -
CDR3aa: CASSWRVGTDTQYF
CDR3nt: TGTGCCAGCAGTTGGAGGGTTGGCACAGATACGCAGTATTTT

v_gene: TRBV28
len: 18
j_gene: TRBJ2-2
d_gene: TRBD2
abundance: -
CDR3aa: CASSLPPWVGLASGELFF
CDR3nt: TGTGCCAGCAGTTTACCCCCTTGGGTGGGACTAGCCTCCGGGGAGCTGTTTTTT

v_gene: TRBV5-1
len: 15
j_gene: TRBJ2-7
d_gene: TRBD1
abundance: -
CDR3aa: CASSLAQGVSYEQYF
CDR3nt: TGCGCCAGCAGCTTGGCTCAGGGGGTCTCCTACGAGCAGTACTTC

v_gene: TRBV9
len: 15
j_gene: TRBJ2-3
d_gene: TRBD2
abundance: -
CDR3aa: CASSPGGATTDTQYF
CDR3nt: TGTGCCAGCAGCCCCGGGGGGGCCACCACAGATACGCAGTATTTT

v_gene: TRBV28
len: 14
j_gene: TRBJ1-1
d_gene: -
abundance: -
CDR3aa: CASGGLWVSTEAFF
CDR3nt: TGTGCCAGCGGGGGGTTGTGGGTGAGCACTGAAGCTTTCTTT

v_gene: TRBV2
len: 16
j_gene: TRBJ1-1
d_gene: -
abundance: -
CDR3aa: CASSYSGGEMNTEAFF
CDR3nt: TGTGCCAGCTCCTACTCCGGGGGAGAGATGAACACTGAAGCTTTCTTT

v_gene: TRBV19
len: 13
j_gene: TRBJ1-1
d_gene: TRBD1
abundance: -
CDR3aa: CASTTGVYTEAFF
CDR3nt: TGTGCCAGTACCACAGGGGTTTACACTGAAGCTTTCTTT

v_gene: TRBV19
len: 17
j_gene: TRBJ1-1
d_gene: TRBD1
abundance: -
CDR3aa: CASSIDGAWTGNTEAFF
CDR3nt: TGTGCCAGTAGTATAGATGGGGCCTGGACAGGGAACACTGAAGCTTTCTTT

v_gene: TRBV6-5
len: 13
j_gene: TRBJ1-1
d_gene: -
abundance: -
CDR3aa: CASSYGPNTEAFF
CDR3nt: TGTGCCAGCAGTTACGGGCCGAACACTGAAGCTTTCTTT

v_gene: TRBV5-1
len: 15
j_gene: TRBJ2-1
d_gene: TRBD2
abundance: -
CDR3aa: CASTRGLAVYNEQFF
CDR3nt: TGCGCCAGCACTAGAGGACTAGCGGTTTACAATGAGCAGTTCTTC

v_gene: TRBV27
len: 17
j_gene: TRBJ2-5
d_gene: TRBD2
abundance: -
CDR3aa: CASSALGTSVSQETQYF
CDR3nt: TGTGCCAGCAGTGCACTGGGGACTAGCGTATCCCAAGAGACCCAGTACTTC

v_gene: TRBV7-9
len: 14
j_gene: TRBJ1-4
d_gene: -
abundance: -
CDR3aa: CASSLNGLYEKLFF
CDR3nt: TGTGCCAGCAGCTTAAACGGACTTTATGAAAAACTGTTTTTT

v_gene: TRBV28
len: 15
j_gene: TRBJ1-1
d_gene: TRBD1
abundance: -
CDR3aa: CASRELTGGGTEAFF
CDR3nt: TGTGCCAGCCGAGAACTGACAGGGGGGGGCACTGAAGCTTTCTTT

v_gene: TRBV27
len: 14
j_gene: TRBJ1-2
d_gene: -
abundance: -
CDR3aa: CASKYSPQGRGYTF
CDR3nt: TGTGCCAGCAAGTATTCTCCCCAGGGTAGGGGCTACACCTTC

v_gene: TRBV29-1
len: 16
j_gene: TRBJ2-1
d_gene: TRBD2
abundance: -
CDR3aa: CSVEPGSGRPNNEQFF
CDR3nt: TGCAGCGTTGAGCCCGGCAGCGGGAGGCCTAACAATGAGCAGTTCTTC